This T cell receptor beta chain was recovered during a study of blood T cell repertoires in COVID-19 (dated by TCRdb to the early 2020s). At the level of the whole study: Samples from collaborators originated in the United States, Italy and Spain and spanned both the acute and convalescent phases of COVID-19. The prospective study material was composed of cDNA or gDNA derived from T cells, B-cell-depleted T cells, or PBMCs. Subjects who had been exposed to COVID-19, were actively infected with it, or had recovered from it provided the deeply sampled blood TCRbeta repertoires that made up the dataset. The repertoires were released in a freely available public database intended as a resource for research on the immune response to SARS-CoV-2. Samples came from the ongoing ImmuneRACE study (first 160 participants) plus 1,254 subjects from 6 global collaborators. Sample metadata almost always included a de-identified subject ID, COVID-19 status, age in years and sex. Where available, HLA class I and class II types were taken from metadata supplied by the sample provider and were not determined by assay-based typing. The paper's findings and limits, for the study overall: Clinical and demographic metadata were provided uncurated, with the amount varying by source and participant.

Each collaborating institution followed its own protocols to collect whole blood in K2EDTA tubes. For TCRbeta analysis, collaborators shipped samples in one of three forms: frozen whole blood, isolated PBMCs, or DNA extracted from either of those sample types. Trimming takes 5 bases from V and 4 bases from J, and the germline ends sit 15 bases apart. Spanning cysteine to phenylalanine, the CDR3 consists of 14 amino acids. The CDR3 DNA has 42 bases and is translated from base 1. CDR1 and CDR2 (SGHAT, FQDESV) derive from the germline V gene (reference sequence). About this clone: Its antigen remains unidentified. The record has no base qualities; no much larger clone is one base away.

TCRbeta CDR3 regions were amplified from genomic DNA by means of the immunoSEQ Assay, a bias-controlled multiplex PCR. In the paper's pipeline: Nucleated cell counts per sample were estimated from amplification of reference gene primers within the assay. Sequence reads were collapsed and filtered to measure the absolute abundance of every unique TCRbeta CDR3 rearrangement. For each sample, productive Simpson clonality was calculated as the square root of Simpson's diversity index over productive rearrangements. TCRdb limited this immuneACCESS table to in-frame rearrangements with V and J called. A share of clones is missing; checked studies link under half to unresolved V genes, and the rest is unexplained. V and J calls and clone size are as listed in that table; D and trimming were resolved from the DNA. This sample gives 150,000 or so clones in total; about 86% of them show up just once. The leading ten clones occupy 15% to 20% of the sample.

The rearranged chain carries TRBV11-1 and TRBJ2-7, with the D segment identity uncertain. The receptor was derived from a woman of 80 years or more with acute or convalescent COVID-19. Sample: peripheral blood. The nucleotides read TGTGCCAGCAGCGTTAGTGGTTTACGGTACGAGCAGTACTTC. It codes for CASSVSGLRYEQYF.